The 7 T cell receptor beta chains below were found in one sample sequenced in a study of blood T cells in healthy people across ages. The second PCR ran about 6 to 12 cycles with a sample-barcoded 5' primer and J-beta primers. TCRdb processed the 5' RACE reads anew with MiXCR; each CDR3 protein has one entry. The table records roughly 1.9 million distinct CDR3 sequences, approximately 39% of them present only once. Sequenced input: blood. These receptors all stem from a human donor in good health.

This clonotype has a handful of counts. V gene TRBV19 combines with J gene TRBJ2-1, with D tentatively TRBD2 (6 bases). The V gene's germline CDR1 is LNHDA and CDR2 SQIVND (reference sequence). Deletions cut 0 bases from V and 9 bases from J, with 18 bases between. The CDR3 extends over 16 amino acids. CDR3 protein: CASSIDWPQRALEQFF. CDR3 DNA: TGTGCCAGTAGTATAGATTGGCCCCAGCGGGCGCTTGAGCAGTTCTTC.

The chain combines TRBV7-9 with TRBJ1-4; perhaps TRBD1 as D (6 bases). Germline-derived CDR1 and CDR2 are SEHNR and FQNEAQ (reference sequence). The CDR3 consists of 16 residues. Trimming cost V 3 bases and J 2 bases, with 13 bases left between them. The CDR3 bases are TGTGCCAGCAGCTTTTCGACAGGCTCGACTAATGAAAAACTGTTTTTT. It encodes CASSFSTGSTNEKLFF. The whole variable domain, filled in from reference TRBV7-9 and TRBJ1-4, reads DTGVSQNPRHKITKRGQNVTFRCDPISEHNRLYWYRQTLGQGPEFLTYFQNEAQLEKSRLLSDRFSAERPKGSFSTLEIQRTEQGDSAMYLCASSFSTGSTNEKLFFGSGTQLSVL.

The CDR3 DNA reads as TGTGCCAGTCATCTTCACTTCACTGAAGCTTTCTTT. This gives the protein CASHLHFTEAFF. The rearrangement joins TRBV2 to TRBJ1-1, with no clear D. Per germline, CDR1 SNHLY and CDR2 FYNNEI. The CDR3 runs to 12 residues. Trimming cost V 9 bases and J 4 bases, with 12 bases left between them.

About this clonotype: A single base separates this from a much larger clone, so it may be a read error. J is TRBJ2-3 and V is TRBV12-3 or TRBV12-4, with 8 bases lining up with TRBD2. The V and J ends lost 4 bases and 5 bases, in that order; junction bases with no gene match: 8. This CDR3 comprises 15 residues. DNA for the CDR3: TGTGCCAGCAGTTGGACTAGCCCCCACGGAGATACGCAGTATTTT. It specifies CASSWTSPHGDTQYF.

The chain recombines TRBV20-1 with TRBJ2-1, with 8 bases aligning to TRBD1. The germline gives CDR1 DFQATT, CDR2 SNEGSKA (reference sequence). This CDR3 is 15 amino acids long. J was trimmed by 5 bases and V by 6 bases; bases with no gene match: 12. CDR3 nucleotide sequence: TGCAGTGCCATATTTTTGGGGACAGGTAACAATGAGCAGTTCTTC. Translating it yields CSAIFLGTGNNEQFF.

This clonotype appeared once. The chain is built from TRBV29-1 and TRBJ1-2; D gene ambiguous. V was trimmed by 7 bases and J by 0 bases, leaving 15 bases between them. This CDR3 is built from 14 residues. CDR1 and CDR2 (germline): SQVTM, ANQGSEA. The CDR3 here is CSALGGETNYGYTF. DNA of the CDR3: TGCAGCGCCTTAGGTGGGGAGACTAACTATGGCTACACCTTC.

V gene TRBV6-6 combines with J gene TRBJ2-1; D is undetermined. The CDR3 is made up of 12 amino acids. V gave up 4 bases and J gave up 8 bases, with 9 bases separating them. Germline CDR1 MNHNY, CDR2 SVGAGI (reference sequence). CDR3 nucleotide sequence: TGTGCCAGCAGTTCCGCCCCCTATGAGCAGTTCTTC. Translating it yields CASSSAPYEQFF.